This TCR beta chain is drawn from a study of shared clonotypes between healthy human individuals. Study information: Plates per donor: three CD4 naive, three CD4 memory, two CD8 naive, one CD8 memory. Study-level results: Rarefaction revealed incomplete sorted-subset sequencing despite large depth.

Naive CD8 cells lacked CD45RO and underwent positive selection for CCR7, leaving out terminally differentiated effector memory CD45RA+ cells. CDR3 length: 13 residues. Trimming cost V 3 bases and J 3 bases, with 7 bases left between them. The germline V gene encodes CDR1 MDHEN and CDR2 SYDVKM. As handled by the study authors: Because ImmunoSEQ provided only junction sequences with no quality scores, the filtering differed. This table comes from immunoSEQ multiplex PCR, and its TCRdb copy is limited to in-frame clones, with some not included. D and trimming come from the DNA, and the V and J calls and clone size come from that table. Of around 600,000 clones listed, 85% to 95% are singletons. Of note for this clone: Its matching antigen is unknown. Other nucleotide sequences in the sample specify the same CDR3.

The gene calls are TRBV28 and TRBJ2-3; D not resolved. This TCR came from a woman aged 25 to 39 in good health. Sequenced material: naive CD8+ T cells sorted from blood. CDR3 DNA sequence: TGTGCCAGCAGTTTCCGACTTACAGATACGCAGTATTTT. It encodes CASSFRLTDTQYF.